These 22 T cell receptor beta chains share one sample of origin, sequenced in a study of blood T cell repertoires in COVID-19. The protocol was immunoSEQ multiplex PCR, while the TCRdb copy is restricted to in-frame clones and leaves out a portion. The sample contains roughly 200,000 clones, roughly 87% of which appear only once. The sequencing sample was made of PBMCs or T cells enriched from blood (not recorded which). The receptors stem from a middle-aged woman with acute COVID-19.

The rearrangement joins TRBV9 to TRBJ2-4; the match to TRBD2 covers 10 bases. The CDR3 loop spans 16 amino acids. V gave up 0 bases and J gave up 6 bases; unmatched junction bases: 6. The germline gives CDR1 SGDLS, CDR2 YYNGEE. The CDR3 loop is CASSVGLAGDINIQYF. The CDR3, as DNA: TGTGCCAGCAGCGTAGGTCTAGCGGGAGATATAAACATTCAGTACTTC. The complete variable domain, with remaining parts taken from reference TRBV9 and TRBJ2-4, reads DSGVTQTPKHLITATGQRVTLRCSPRSGDLSVYWYQQSLDQGLQFLIQYYNGEERAKGNILERFSAQQFPDLHSELNLSSLELGDSALYFCASSVGLAGDINIQYFGAGTRLSVL.

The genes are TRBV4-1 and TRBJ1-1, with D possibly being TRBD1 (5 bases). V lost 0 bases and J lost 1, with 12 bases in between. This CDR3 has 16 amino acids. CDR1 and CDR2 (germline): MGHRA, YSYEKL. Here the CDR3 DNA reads TGCGCCAGCAGCCAAGAGTATCAGGGCCGGAACACTGAAGCTTTCTTT. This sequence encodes CASSQEYQGRNTEAFF.

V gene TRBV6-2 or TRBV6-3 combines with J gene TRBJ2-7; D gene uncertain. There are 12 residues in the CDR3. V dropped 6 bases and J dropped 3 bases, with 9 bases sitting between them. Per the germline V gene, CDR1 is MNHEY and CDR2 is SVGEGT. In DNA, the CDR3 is TGTGCCAGCAGCCGCACCAGCTACGAGCAGTACTTC. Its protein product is CASSRTSYEQYF.

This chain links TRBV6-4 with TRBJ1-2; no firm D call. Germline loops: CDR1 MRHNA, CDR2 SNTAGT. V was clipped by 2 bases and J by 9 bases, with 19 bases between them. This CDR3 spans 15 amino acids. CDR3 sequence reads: CASSDLGWPPSCYTF. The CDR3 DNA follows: TGTGCCAGCAGTGACCTCGGGTGGCCTCCTTCGTGCTACACCTTC.

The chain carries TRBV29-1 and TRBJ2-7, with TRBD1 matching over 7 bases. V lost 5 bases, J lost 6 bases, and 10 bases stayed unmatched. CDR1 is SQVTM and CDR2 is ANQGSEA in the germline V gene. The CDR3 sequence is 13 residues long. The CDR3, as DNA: TGCAGCGTTTCAAGGGGGCAGCTGGGCGAGCAGTACTTC. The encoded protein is CSVSRGQLGEQYF.

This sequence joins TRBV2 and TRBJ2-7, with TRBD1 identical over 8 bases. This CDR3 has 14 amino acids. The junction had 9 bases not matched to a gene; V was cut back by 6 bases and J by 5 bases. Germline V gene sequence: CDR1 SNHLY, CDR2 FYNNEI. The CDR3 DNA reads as TGTGCCAGCAGACTGACAGGGGTAGGCAACGAGCAGTACTTC. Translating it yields CASRLTGVGNEQYF.

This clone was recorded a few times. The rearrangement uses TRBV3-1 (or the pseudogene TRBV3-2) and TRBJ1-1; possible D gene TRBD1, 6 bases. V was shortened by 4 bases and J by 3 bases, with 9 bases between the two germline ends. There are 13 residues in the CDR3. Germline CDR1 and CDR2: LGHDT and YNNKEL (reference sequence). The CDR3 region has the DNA TGTGCCAGCAGCCTCGACAGGCACACTGAAGCTTTCTTT. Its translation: CASSLDRHTEAFF.

The CDR3 DNA reads TGTGCCAGCAGCCCTACCCCATCCGAGCAGTACTTC. Residues: CASSPTPSEQYF. The chain uses TRBV12-3 or TRBV12-4 and TRBJ2-7; the D is unclear. Deletions cut 6 bases from V and 6 bases from J, with 12 bases between. The CDR3 spans 12 residues.

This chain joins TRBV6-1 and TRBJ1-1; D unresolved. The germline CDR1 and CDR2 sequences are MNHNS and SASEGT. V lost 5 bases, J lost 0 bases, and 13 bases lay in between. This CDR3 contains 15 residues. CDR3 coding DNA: TGTGCCAGCAGTCCTAATACTATCATGAACACTGAAGCTTTCTTT. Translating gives CASSPNTIMNTEAFF.

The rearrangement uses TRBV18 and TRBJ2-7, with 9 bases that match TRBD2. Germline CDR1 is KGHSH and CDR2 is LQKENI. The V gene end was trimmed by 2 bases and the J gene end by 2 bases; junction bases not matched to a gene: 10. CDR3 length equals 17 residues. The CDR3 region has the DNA TGTGCCAGCTCACCATTTAGCGGGAGCCAAAATCCCTACGAGCAGTACTTC. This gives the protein CASSPFSGSQNPYEQYF.

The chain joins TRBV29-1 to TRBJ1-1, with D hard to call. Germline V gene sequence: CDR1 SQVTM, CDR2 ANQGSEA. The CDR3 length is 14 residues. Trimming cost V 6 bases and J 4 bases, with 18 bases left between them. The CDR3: CSVAPGRVATEAFF. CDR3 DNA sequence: TGCAGCGTAGCCCCGGGGAGGGTGGCCACTGAAGCTTTCTTT.

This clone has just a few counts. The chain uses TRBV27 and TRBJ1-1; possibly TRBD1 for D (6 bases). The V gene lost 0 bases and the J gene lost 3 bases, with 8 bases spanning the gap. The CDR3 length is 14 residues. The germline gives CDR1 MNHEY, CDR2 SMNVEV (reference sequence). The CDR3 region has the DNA TGTGCCAGCAGTTTATCCGGACAGTACACTGAAGCTTTCTTT. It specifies CASSLSGQYTEAFF.

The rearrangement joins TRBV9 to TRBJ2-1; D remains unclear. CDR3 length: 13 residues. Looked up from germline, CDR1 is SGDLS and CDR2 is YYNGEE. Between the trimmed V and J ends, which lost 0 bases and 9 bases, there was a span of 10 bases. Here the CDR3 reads CASSVATSGEQFF. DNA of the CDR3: TGTGCCAGCAGCGTAGCCACCTCCGGTGAGCAGTTCTTC.

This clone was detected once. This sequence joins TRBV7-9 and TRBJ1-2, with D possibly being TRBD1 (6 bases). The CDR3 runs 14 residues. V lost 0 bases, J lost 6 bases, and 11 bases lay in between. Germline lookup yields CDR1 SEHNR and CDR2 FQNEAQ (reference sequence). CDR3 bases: TGTGCCAGCAGCTTAGCGGGGGCCCTAAATGGCTACACCTTC. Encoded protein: CASSLAGALNGYTF.

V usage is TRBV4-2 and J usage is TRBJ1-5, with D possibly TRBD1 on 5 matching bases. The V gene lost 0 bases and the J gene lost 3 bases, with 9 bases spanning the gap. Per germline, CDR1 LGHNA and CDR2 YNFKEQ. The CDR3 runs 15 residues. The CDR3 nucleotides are TGTGCCAGCAGCCAAGAACGACAGTACAATCAGCCCCAGCATTTT. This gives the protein CASSQERQYNQPQHF.

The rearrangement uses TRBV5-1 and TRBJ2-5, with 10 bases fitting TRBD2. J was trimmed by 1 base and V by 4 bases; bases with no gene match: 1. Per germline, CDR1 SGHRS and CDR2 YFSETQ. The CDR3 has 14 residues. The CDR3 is CASSRTSGQETQYF. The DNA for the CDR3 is TGCGCCAGCAGCCGGACTAGCGGCCAAGAGACCCAGTACTTC.

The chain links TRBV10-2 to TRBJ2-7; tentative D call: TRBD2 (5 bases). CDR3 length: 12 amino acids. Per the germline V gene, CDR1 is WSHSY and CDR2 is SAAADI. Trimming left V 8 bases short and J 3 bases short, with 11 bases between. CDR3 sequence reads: CASGGAVYEQYF. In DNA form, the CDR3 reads TGCGCCAGCGGAGGAGCCGTCTACGAGCAGTACTTC.

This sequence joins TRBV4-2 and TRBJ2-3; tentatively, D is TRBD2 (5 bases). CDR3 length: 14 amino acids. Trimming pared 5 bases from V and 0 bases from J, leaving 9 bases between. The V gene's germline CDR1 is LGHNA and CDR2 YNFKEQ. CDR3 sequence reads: CASSGTGSTDTQYF. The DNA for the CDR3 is TGTGCCAGCAGCGGCACGGGGAGCACAGATACGCAGTATTTT.

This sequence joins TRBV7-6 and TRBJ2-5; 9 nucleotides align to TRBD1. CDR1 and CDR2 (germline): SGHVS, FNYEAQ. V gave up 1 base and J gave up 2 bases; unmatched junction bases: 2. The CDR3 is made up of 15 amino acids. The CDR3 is CASSLGTGVQETQYF. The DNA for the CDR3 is TGTGCCAGCAGCTTAGGGACAGGGGTTCAAGAGACCCAGTACTTC.

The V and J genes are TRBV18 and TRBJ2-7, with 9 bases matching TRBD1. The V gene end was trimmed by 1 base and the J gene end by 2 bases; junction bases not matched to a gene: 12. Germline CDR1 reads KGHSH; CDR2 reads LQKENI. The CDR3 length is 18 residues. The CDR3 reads CASSPREVSRTGAYEQYF. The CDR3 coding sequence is TGTGCCAGCTCACCACGTGAGGTCTCGAGGACAGGGGCCTACGAGCAGTACTTC. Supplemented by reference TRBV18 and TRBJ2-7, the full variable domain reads NAGVMQNPRHLVRRRGQEARLRCSPMKGHSHVYWYRQLPEEGLKFMVYLQKENIIDESGMPKERFSAEFPKEGPSILRIQQVVRGDSAAYFCASSPREVSRTGAYEQYFGPGTRLTVT.

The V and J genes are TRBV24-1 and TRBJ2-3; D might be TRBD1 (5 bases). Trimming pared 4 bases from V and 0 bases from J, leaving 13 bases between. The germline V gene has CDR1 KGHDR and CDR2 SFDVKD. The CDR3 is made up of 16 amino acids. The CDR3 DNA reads TGTGCCACCAGTGACAATACAGGCCTAAGCACAGATACGCAGTATTTT. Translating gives CATSDNTGLSTDTQYF.

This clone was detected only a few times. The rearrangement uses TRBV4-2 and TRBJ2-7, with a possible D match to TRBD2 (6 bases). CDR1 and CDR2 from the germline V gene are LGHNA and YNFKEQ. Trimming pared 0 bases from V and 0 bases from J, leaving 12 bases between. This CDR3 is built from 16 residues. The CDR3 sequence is CASSQDFRGDSYEQYF. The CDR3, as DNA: TGTGCCAGCAGCCAAGATTTCCGCGGGGACTCCTACGAGCAGTACTTC.